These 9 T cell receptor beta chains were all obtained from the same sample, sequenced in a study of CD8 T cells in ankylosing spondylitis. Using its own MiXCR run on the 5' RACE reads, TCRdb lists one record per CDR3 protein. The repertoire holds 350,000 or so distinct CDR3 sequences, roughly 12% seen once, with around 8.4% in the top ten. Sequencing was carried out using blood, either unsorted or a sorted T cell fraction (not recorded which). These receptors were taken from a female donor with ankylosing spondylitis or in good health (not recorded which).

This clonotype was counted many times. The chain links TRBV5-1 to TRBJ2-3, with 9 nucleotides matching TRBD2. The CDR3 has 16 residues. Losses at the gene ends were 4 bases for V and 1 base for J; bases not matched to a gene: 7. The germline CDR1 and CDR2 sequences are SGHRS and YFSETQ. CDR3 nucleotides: TGCGCCAGCAGCCCAAAGACTAGCGGCCGCACAGATACGCAGTATTTT. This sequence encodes CASSPKTSGRTDTQYF.

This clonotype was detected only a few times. The CDR3 bases are TGTGCCAGCAGCCCAACAGGGGGCTATGGCTACACCTTC. Translated, it gives CASSPTGGYGYTF. This sequence joins TRBV7-9 and TRBJ1-2; 8 bases map to TRBD1. The CDR3 has 13 residues. In germline, CDR1 is SEHNR, CDR2 FQNEAQ (reference sequence). The V gene end was trimmed by 5 bases and the J gene end by 4 bases; junction bases not matched to a gene: 3.

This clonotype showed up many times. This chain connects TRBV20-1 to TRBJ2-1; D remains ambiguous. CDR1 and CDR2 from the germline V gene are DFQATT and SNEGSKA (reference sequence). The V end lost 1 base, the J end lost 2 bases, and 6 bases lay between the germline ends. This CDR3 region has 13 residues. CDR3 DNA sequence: TGCAGTGCTAGAGGCACACCCTACAATGAGCAGTTCTTC. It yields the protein CSARGTPYNEQFF.

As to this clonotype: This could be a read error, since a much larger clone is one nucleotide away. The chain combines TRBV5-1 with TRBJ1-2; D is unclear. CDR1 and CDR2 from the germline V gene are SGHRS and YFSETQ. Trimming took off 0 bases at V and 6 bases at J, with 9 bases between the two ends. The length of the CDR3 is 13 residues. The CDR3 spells CASSLGSENGYTF. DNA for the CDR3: TGCGCCAGCAGCTTGGGGTCAGAAAATGGCTACACCTTC.

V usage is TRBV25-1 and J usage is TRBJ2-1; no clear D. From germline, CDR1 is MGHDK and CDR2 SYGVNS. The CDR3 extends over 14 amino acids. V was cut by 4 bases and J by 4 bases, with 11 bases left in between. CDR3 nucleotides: TGTGCCAGCAGTGGGGATCGGGCGTACAATGAGCAGTTCTTC. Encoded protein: CASSGDRAYNEQFF.

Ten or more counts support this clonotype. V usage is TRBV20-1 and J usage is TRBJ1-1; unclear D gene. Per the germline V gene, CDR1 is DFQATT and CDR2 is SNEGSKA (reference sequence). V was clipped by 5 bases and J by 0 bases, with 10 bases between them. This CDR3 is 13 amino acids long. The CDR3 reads CSAPRTVNTEAFF. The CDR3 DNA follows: TGCAGTGCTCCACGGACGGTGAACACTGAAGCTTTCTTT.

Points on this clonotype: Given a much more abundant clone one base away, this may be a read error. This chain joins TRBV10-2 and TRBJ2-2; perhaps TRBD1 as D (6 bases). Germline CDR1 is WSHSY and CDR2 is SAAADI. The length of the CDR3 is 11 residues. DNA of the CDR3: TGCGCCAGCGGGGGCACCGGGGAGCTGCTTTTT. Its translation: CASGGTGELLF.

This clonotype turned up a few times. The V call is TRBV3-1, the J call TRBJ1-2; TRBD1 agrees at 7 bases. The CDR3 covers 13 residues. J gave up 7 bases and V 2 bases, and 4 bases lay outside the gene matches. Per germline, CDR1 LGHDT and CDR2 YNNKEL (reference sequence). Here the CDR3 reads CASSQMTGSGYTF. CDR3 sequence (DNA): TGTGCCAGCAGCCAAATGACAGGGAGTGGCTACACCTTC.

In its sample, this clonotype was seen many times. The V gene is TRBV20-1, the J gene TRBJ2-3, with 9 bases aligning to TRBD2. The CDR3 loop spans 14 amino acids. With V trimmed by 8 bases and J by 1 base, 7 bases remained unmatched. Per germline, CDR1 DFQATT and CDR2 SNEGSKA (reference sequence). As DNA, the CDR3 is TGCAGTAGCTCTAGCGGGATGGGCACAGATACGCAGTATTTT. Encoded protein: CSSSSGMGTDTQYF.